This T cell receptor (beta chain) was observed in a study of blood T cell repertoires in COVID-19. Study-wide context: The United States, Italy and Spain provided the acute and convalescent COVID-19 samples. Sources were T cells, B-cell-depleted T cells, or PBMCs; the material itself was cDNA or gDNA.

Original handling: Scientists estimated how many nucleated cells there were by amplifying reference gene primers. Data came from immunoSEQ multiplex PCR; TCRdb stores just in-frame clones and leaves some out. The V and J calls and clone size are taken from that table; D and trimming were inferred from the DNA. The repertoire consists of around 30,000 clones, with roughly 87% occurring once and the leading ten covering more than 13%. This receptor was taken from a man between 60 and 75 years old with active COVID-19. Sequencing was performed on peripheral blood.

The CDR3 DNA is TGTGCCAGCAGCCGGACAGGTTCTAATCAGCCCCAGCATTTT. Its protein is CASSRTGSNQPQHF. The chain has TRBV6-5 and TRBJ1-5; TRBD1 aligns across 7 bases. The CDR3 consists of 14 residues. Germline loops: CDR1 MNHEY, CDR2 SVGAGI. Trimming took 6 bases from V and 4 from J; bases not matched to a gene: 6.